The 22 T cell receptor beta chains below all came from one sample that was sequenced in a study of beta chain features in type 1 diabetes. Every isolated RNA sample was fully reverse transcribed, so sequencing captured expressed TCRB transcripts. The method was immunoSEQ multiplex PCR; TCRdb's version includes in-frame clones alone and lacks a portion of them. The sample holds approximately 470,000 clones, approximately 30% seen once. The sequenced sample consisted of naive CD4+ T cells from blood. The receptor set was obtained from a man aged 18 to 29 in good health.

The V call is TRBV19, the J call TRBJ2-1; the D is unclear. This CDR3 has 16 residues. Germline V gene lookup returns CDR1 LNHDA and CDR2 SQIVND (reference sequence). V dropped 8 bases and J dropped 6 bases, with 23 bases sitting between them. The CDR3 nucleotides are TGTGCCAGTGGCGCCAGCTATGGCCGGCATCCCAATGAGCAGTTCTTC. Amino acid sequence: CASGASYGRHPNEQFF.

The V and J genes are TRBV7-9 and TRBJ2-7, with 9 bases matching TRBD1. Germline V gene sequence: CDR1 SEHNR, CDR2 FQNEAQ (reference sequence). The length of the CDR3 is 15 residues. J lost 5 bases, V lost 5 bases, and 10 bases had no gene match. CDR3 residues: CASSVTGTGRNEQYF. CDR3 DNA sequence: TGTGCCAGCAGCGTTACCGGGACAGGGAGGAACGAGCAGTACTTC.

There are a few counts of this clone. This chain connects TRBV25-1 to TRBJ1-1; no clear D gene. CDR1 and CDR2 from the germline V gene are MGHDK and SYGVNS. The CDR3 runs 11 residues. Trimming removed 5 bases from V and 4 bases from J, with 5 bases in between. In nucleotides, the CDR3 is TGTGCCAGCAGTAAAGGCACTGAAGCTTTCTTT. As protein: CASSKGTEAFF.

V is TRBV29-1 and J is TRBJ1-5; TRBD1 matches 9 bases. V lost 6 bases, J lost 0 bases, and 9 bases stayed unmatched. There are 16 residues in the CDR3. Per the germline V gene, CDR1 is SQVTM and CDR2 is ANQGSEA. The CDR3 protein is CSVMVGTGSSNQPQHF. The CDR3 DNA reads TGCAGCGTCATGGTTGGGACAGGGTCTAGCAATCAGCCCCAGCATTTT.

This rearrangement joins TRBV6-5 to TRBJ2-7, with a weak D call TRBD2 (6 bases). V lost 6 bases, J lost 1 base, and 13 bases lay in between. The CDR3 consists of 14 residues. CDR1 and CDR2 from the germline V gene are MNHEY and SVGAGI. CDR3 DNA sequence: TGTGCCAGCAGATACATGGGGGGATCCTACGAGCAGTACTTC. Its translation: CASRYMGGSYEQYF.

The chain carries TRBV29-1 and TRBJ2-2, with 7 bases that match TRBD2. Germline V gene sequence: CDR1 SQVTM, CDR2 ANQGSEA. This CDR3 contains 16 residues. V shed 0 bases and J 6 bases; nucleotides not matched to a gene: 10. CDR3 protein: CSVEDLAGEVAGELFF. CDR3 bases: TGCAGCGTTGAAGATCTGGCGGGAGAAGTCGCCGGGGAGCTGTTTTTT.

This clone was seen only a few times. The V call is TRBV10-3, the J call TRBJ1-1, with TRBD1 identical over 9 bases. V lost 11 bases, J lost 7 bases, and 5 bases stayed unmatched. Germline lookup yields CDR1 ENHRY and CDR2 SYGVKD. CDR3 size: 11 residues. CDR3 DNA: TGTGCCTCACAGGGGGCCTTTGAAGCTTTCTTT. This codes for CASQGAFEAFF.

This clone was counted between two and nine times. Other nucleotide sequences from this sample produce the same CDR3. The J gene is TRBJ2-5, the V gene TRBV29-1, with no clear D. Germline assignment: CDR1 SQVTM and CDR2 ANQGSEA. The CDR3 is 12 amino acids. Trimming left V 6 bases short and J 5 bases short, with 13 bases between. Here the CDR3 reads CSVDTPGETQYF. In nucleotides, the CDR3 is TGCAGCGTGGATACCCCTGGGGAGACCCAGTACTTC.

CDR3 coding DNA: TGCGCCAGCAGTGATATTGGGGGGGGCCGGACACTCGCCCCCTACGAGCAGTACTTC. It codes for CASSDIGGGRTLAPYEQYF. This rearrangement joins TRBV23-1 to TRBJ2-7, with D possibly matching TRBD2 (7 bases). Being an ORF, TRBV23-1 has a function that is uncertain. CDR3 length equals 19 residues. Trimming left V 5 bases short and J 2 bases short, with 28 bases between.

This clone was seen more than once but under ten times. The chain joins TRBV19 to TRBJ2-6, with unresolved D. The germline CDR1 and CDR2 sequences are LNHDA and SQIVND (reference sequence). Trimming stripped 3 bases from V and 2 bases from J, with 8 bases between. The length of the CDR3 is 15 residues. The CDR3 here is CASSISLAGANVLTF. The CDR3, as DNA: TGTGCCAGTAGTATCTCACTCGCTGGGGCCAACGTCCTGACTTTC. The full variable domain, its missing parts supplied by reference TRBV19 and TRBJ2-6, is DGGITQSPKYLFRKEGQNVTLSCEQNLNHDAMYWYRQDPGQGLRLIYYSQIVNDFQKGDIAEGYSVSREKKESFPLTVTSAQKNPTAFYLCASSISLAGANVLTFGAGSRLTVL.

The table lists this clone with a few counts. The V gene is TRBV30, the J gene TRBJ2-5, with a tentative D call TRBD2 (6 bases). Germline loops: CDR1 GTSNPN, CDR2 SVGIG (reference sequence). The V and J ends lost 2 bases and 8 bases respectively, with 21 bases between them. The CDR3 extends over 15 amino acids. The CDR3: CAWSPRTTSPGTQYF. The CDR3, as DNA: TGTGCCTGGAGTCCTAGGACTACCTCCCCAGGCACCCAGTACTTC.

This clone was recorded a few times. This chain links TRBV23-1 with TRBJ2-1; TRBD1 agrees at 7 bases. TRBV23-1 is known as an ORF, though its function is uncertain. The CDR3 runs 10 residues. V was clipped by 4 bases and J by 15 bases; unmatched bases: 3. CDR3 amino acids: CASSRQGLFF. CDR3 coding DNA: TGCGCCAGCAGTCGACAGGGTCTGTTCTTC.

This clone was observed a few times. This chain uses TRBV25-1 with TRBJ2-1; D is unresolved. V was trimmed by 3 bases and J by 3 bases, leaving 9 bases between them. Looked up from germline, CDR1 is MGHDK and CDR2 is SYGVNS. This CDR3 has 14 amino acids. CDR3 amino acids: CASSDSPDYNEQFF. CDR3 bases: TGTGCCAGCAGTGACTCCCCAGACTACAATGAGCAGTTCTTC.

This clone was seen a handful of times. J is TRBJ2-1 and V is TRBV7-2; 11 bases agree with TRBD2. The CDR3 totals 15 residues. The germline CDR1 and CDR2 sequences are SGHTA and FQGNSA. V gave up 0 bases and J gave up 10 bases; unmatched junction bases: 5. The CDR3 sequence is CASSLASGRAREQFF. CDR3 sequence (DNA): TGTGCCAGCAGCTTAGCTAGCGGGAGGGCCCGCGAGCAGTTCTTC.

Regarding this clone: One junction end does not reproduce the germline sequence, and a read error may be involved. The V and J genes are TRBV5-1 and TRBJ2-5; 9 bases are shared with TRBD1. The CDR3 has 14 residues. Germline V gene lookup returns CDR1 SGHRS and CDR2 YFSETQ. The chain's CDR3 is CASNLDRGQETQYF. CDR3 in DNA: TGCGCCAGCAACTTGGACAGGGGCCAAGAGACCCAGTACTTC.

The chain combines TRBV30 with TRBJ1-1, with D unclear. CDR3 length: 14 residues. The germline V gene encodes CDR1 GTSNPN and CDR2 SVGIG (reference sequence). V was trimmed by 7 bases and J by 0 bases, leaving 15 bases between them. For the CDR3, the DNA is TGTGCCTCCTCGATGGTGAAAATGAACACTGAAGCTTTCTTT. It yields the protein CASSMVKMNTEAFF.

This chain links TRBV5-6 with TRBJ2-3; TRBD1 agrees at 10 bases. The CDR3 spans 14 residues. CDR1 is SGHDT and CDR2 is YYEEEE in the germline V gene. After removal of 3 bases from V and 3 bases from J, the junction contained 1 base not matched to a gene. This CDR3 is CASSWGQGTDTQYF. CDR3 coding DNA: TGTGCCAGCAGCTGGGGACAGGGGACAGATACGCAGTATTTT.

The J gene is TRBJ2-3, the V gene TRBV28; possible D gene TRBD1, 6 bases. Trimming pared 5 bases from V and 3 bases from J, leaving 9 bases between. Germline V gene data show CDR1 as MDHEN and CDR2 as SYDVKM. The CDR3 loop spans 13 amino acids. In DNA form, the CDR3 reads TGTGCCAGCAGTGTAACAGGGACAGATACGCAGTATTTT. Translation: CASSVTGTDTQYF.

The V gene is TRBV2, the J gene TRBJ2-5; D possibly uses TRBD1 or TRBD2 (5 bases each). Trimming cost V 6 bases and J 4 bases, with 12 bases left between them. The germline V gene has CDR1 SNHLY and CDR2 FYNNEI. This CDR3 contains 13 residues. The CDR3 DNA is TGTGCCAGCAGGAACCGGGACCGAGAGACCCAGTACTTC. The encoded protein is CASRNRDRETQYF.

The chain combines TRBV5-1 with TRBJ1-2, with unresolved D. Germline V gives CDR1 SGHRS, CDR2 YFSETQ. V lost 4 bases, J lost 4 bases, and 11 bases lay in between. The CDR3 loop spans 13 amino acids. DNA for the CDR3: TGCGCCAGCAGCACACCACACGGCTATGGCTACACCTTC. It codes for CASSTPHGYGYTF.

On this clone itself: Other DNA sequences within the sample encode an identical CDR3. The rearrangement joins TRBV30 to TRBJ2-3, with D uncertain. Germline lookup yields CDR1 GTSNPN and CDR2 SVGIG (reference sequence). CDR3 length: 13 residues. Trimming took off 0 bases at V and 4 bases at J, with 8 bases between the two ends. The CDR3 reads CAWSVSGPDTQYF. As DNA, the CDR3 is TGTGCCTGGAGTGTATCCGGCCCAGATACGCAGTATTTT.

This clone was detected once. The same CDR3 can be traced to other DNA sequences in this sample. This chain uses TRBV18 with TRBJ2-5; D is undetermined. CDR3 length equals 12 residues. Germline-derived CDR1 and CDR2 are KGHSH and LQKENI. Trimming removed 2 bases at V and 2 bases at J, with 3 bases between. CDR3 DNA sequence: TGTGCCAGCTCACCAGTGCAAGAGACCCAGTACTTC. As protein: CASSPVQETQYF.